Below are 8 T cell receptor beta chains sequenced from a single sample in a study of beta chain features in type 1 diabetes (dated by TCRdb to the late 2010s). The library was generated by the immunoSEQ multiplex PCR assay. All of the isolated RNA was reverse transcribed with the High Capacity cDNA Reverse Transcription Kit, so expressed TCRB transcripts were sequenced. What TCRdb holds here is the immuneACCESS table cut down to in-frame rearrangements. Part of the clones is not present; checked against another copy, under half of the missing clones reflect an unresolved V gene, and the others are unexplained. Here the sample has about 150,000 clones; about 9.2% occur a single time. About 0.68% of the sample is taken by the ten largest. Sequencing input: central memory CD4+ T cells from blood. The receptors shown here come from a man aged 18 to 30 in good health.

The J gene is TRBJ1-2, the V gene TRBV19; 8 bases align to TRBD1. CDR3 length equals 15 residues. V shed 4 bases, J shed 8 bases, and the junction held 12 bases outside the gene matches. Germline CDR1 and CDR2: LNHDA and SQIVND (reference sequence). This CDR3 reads CASSKPPGQGWGYTF. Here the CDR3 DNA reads TGTGCCAGTAGTAAACCACCCGGACAGGGATGGGGCTACACCTTC.

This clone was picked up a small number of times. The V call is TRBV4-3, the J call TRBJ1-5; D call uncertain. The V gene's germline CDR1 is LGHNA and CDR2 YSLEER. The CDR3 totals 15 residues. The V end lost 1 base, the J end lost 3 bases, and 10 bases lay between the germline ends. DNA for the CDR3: TGCGCCAGCAGCCAAGGGAGGCTGACCAATCAGCCCCAGCATTTT. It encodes CASSQGRLTNQPQHF.

Here the CDR3 reads CASKSRENTEAFF. The CDR3 DNA is TGCGCCAGCAAATCCAGGGAGAACACTGAAGCTTTCTTT. The chain combines TRBV5-1 with TRBJ1-1; D possibly corresponds to TRBD1 (5 bases). Germline CDR1 and CDR2: SGHRS and YFSETQ. Trimming cost V 6 bases and J 1 base, with 10 bases left between them. The CDR3 consists of 13 residues.

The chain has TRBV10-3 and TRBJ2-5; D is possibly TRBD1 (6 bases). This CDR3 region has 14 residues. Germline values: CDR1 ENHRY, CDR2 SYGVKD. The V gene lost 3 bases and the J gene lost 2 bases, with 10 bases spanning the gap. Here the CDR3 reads CAISDGTRQETQYF. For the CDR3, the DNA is TGTGCCATCAGTGACGGGACAAGGCAAGAGACCCAGTACTTC.

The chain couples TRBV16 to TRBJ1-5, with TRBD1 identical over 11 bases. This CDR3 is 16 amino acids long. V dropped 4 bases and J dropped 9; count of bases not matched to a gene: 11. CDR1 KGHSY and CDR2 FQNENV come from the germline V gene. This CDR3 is CASSPRGQGGSGPQHF. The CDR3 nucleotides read TGTGCCAGCAGCCCGCGGGGACAGGGGGGGAGCGGGCCCCAGCATTTT.

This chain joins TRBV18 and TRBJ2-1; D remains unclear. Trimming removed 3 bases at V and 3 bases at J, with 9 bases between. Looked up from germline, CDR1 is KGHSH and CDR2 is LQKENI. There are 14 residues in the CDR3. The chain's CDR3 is CASSPDDNYNEQFF. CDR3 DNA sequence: TGTGCCAGCTCACCTGATGACAACTACAATGAGCAGTTCTTC.

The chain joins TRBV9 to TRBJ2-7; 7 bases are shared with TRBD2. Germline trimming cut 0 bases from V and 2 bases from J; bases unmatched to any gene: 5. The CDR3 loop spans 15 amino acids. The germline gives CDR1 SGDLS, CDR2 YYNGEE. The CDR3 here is CASSVGGEGPYEQYF. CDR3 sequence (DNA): TGTGCCAGCAGCGTAGGAGGGGAGGGACCCTACGAGCAGTACTTC.

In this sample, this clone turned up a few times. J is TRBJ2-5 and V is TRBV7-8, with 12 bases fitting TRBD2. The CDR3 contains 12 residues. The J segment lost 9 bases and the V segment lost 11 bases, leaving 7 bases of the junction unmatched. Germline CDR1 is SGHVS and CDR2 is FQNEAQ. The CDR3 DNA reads TGTGCCTGGACTAGCGGGGACCAGGCCCAGTACTTC. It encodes CAWTSGDQAQYF.